Listed below are T cell receptor beta chains from one sample, sequenced in a study of regulatory T cells in long-lasting Graves disease. TCRdb reanalysed the multiplex PCR reads using MiXCR and keeps one entry per CDR3 protein. The sample holds about 380,000 distinct CDR3 sequences, around a sixth seen once. This specimen consisted of peripheral blood mononuclear cells (PBMCs), obtained at new diagnosis, from a patient treated with antithyroid drugs. All receptors derive from a female donor with Graves disease. Each CDR3 is given with its conserved first and last residue. The D gene is left open where the match is weak. Clone size appears in some rows only: once, few, many, or a class for an expanded clone.

CDR3 length,J gene,V gene,clone size,D gene,CDR3 protein,CDR3 DNA
14,TRBJ2-1,TRBV27,many,NA,CASRTGYDYNEQFF,TGTGCCAGCAGAACAGGGTACGACTACAATGAGCAGTTCTTC
15,TRBJ2-2,TRBV28,NA,NA,CASSEDRLNTGELFF,TGTGCCAGCAGCGAAGACAGGTTGAACACCGGGGAGCTGTTTTTT
13,TRBJ2-1,TRBV29-1,many,TRBD2,CSSSGGSYNEQFF,TGCAGCTCAAGCGGGGGGTCCTACAATGAGCAGTTCTTC
12,TRBJ2-4,TRBV11-2,many,TRBD2,CASSFSGGIQYF,TGTGCCAGCAGCTTCAGCGGGGGCATTCAGTACTTC
14,TRBJ2-1,TRBV29-1,NA,TRBD2,CSVVTSGSYNEQFF,TGCAGCGTTGTGACTAGCGGGAGCTACAATGAGCAGTTCTTC
14,TRBJ2-7,TRBV20-1,many,TRBD2,CSARTVAGVGEQYF,TGCAGTGCTAGAACCGTAGCGGGAGTGGGAGAGCAGTACTTC
13,TRBJ1-1,TRBV10-1,many,TRBD1,CASKDRGPLEAFF,TGCGCCAGCAAAGACAGGGGGCCTTTAGAAGCTTTCTTT
17,TRBJ1-2,TRBV9,NA,NA,CASSVGDTFFNSYGYTF,TGTGCCAGCAGCGTAGGGGACACCTTCTTTAACTCCTATGGCTACACCTTC
14,TRBJ2-1,TRBV7-2,many,NA,CASTSGSRTLGQFF,TGTGCCAGCACCTCCGGATCGCGGACCCTAGGGCAGTTCTTC
15,TRBJ2-1,TRBV12-3/TRBV12-4,NA,NA,CASRRDEHSYNEQFF,TGTGCCAGCAGACGGGACGAGCACTCCTACAATGAGCAGTTCTTC
15,TRBJ1-5,TRBV4-2,NA,NA,CASSQGQSSNQPQHF,TGTGCCAGCAGCCAAGGACAGTCAAGCAATCAGCCCCAGCATTTT
15,TRBJ2-1,TRBV12-3/TRBV12-4,many,NA,CASSFPGLGNNEQFF,TGTGCCAGCAGTTTCCCGGGCCTAGGTAACAATGAGCAGTTCTTC
15,TRBJ2-1,TRBV5-6,many,NA,CASVQLRDSYNEQFF,TGTGCCAGCGTACAACTCAGGGACTCCTACAATGAGCAGTTCTTC
15,TRBJ2-1,TRBV18,NA,NA,CASSPNPGSYNEQFF,TGTGCCAGCTCACCGAATCCGGGCTCCTACAATGAGCAGTTCTTC
15,TRBJ1-1,TRBV14,many,NA,CASSQPGQPNTEAFF,TGTGCCAGCAGCCAACCAGGACAGCCGAACACTGAAGCTTTCTTT
15,TRBJ1-2,TRBV9,few,NA,CASSVAFRGNYGYTF,TGTGCCAGCAGCGTAGCTTTCCGTGGGAACTATGGCTACACCTTC
13,TRBJ2-2,TRBV12-3/TRBV12-4,NA,NA,CASSSYSTGELFF,TGTGCCAGCAGTTCTTATTCTACCGGGGAGCTGTTTTTT
16,TRBJ1-5,TRBV7-8,many,TRBD1,CASSGEGAGGNQPQHF,TGTGCCAGCAGCGGGGAGGGGGCTGGTGGCAATCAGCCCCAGCATTTT
13,TRBJ1-2,TRBV5-5,once,NA,CASSLGEYWGYTF,TGTGCCAGCAGCTTGGGGGAGTACTGGGGCTACACCTTC
17,TRBJ2-3,TRBV11-2,many,TRBD1,CASSSLRDRDSTDTQYF,TGTGCCAGCAGCTCGCTGAGGGACAGGGATAGCACAGATACGCAGTATTTT
14,TRBJ2-7,TRBV7-2,many,NA,CASSQSEEYHEQYF,TGTGCCAGCAGCCAATCTGAGGAATATCACGAGCAGTACTTC
15,TRBJ2-7,TRBV7-9,NA,TRBD1,CASSSRQGTPYEQYF,TGTGCCAGCAGCTCCCGACAGGGAACCCCCTACGAGCAGTACTTC
17,TRBJ2-2,TRBV7-9,NA,TRBD1,CASSHTDRGQNTGELFF,TGTGCCAGCAGCCACACAGACAGGGGGCAGAACACCGGGGAGCTGTTTTTT
15,TRBJ1-2,TRBV29-1,many,TRBD1,CSVEGTANFNYGYTF,TGCAGCGTAGAAGGGACAGCGAACTTTAACTATGGCTACACCTTC
16,TRBJ2-1,TRBV20-1,many,TRBD2,CSALDRDYYTYNEQFF,TGCAGTGCGCTTGACCGGGACTACTACACCTACAATGAGCAGTTCTTC
17,TRBJ2-3,TRBV20-1,many,NA,CSASPMGRAVNTDTQYF,TGCAGTGCTAGCCCCATGGGACGGGCCGTCAACACAGATACGCAGTATTTT
14,TRBJ2-7,TRBV27,many,NA,CASSPGPLNYEQYF,TGTGCCAGCAGTCCCGGACCCTTAAACTACGAGCAGTACTTC
13,TRBJ2-2,TRBV7-3,many,NA,CASSYSNTGELFF,TGTGCCAGCAGTTACTCGAACACCGGGGAGCTGTTTTTT
17,TRBJ1-2,TRBV2,NA,TRBD1,CASKSIVPGQGQDGYTF,TGTGCCAGCAAGTCGATCGTCCCGGGACAGGGACAAGATGGCTACACCTTC
18,TRBJ2-3,TRBV20-1,many,TRBD2,CSASDPLASGSRTDTQYF,TGCAGTGCTAGCGATCCCCTAGCTAGCGGGAGTAGAACAGATACGCAGTATTTT
19,TRBJ2-1,TRBV19,many,TRBD2,CASTTPPSRAGGSYNEQFF,TGTGCCAGTACCACCCCCCCATCGCGAGCGGGAGGATCCTACAATGAGCAGTTCTTC
17,TRBJ2-1,TRBV27,NA,NA,CASSLLMTSSSYNEQFF,TGTGCCAGCAGTTTATTGATGACATCCAGCTCCTACAATGAGCAGTTCTTC
17,TRBJ2-1,TRBV19,few,TRBD2,CASSIGGSRGGYNEQFF,TGTGCCAGTAGTATCGGTGGGTCGCGGGGGGGCTACAATGAGCAGTTCTTC
16,TRBJ2-1,TRBV20-1,many,TRBD2,CSARPTSVGLYNEQFF,TGCAGTGCTAGACCCACTAGCGTAGGCCTTTACAATGAGCAGTTCTTC
14,TRBJ1-1,TRBV4-1,NA,NA,CASSQAGPGTEAFF,TGCGCCAGCAGCCAAGCCGGGCCTGGCACTGAAGCTTTCTTT
13,TRBJ2-2,TRBV28,NA,NA,CASRGQNTGELFF,TGTGCCAGCAGGGGACAGAACACCGGGGAGCTGTTTTTT
14,TRBJ1-5,TRBV20-1,NA,TRBD1,CSARLQGPNQPQHF,TGCAGTGCTAGGTTACAGGGGCCCAATCAGCCCCAGCATTTT
13,TRBJ2-2,TRBV12-3/TRBV12-4,many,NA,CASSPRRTGELFF,TGTGCCAGCAGCCCCAGGCGCACCGGGGAGCTGTTTTTT
15,TRBJ2-7,TRBV28,NA,NA,CASRYPGQGEAEQYF,TGTGCCAGCAGGTACCCGGGGCAGGGAGAGGCCGAGCAGTACTTC
15,TRBJ1-5,TRBV7-9,NA,TRBD1,CASSEVGQGNQPQHF,TGTGCCAGCAGCGAAGTAGGACAGGGGAATCAGCCCCAGCATTTT